One and the same sample provided the 30 T cell receptor beta chains below, sequenced in a study. TCRdb passed the 5' RACE reads through MiXCR, listing each CDR3 protein once. The sample holds some 62,000 distinct CDR3 sequences; just under 30% are singletons and the top ten take over 2%. Sequenced: tumor-infiltrating naive CD4+ T cells sorted from the breast tumor. Subset defined: naive CD4+ T cells, CD4+CD45RA+CD25-. The receptors shown here come from a female donor with breast cancer.

The sample holds a few counts of this clonotype. J is TRBJ2-1 and V is TRBV4-1, with no clear D. Germline CDR1 and CDR2: MGHRA and YSYEKL. The CDR3 length is 15 residues. V lost 0 bases and J lost 0, with 6 bases in between. The DNA of the CDR3 is TGCGCCAGCAGCCAAGAGAGTAGCTCCTACAATGAGCAGTTCTTC. Translating gives CASSQESSSYNEQFF.

The rearrangement uses TRBV6-1 and TRBJ1-2; TRBD1 agrees at 12 bases. With V trimmed by 6 bases and J by 4 bases, 3 bases remained unmatched. This CDR3 spans 14 amino acids. Germline V gives CDR1 MNHNS, CDR2 SASEGT. The chain's CDR3 is CASSRDRGPYGYTF. For the CDR3, the DNA is TGTGCCAGCAGCCGGGACAGGGGGCCCTATGGCTACACCTTC.

This chain links TRBV5-1 with TRBJ2-3; weak D call: TRBD2 (6 bases). This CDR3 is built from 15 residues. Germline CDR1 is SGHRS and CDR2 is YFSETQ. Trimming cost V 1 base and J 0 bases, with 9 bases left between them. The CDR3 here is CASSLRGLSTDTQYF. In nucleotides, the CDR3 is TGCGCCAGCAGCTTGAGGGGACTCAGCACAGATACGCAGTATTTT. Looking up the rest from reference TRBV5-1 and TRBJ2-3 gives the full variable domain: KAGVTQTPRYLIKTRGQQVTLSCSPISGHRSVSWYQQTPGQGLQFLFEYFSETQRNKGNFPGRFSGRQFSNSRSEMNVSTLELGDSALYLCASSLRGLSTDTQYFGPGTRLTVL.

This clonotype was counted between two and nine times. The gene calls are TRBV4-2 and TRBJ2-3; either TRBD1 or TRBD2 may fit D (7 bases each). V lost 4 bases, J lost 1 base, and 12 bases lay in between. Germline V gene data show CDR1 as LGHNA and CDR2 as YNFKEQ. CDR3 length equals 15 residues. CDR3 protein: CASSRGGGGTDTQYF. The CDR3 DNA reads TGTGCCAGCAGCCGGGGAGGGGGCGGCACAGATACGCAGTATTTT.

This rearrangement joins TRBV7-6 to TRBJ2-7, with 12 bases lining up with TRBD2. The J segment lost 6 bases and the V segment lost 5 bases, leaving 8 bases of the junction unmatched. This CDR3 spans 15 amino acids. Germline CDR1 SGHVS, CDR2 FNYEAQ. Here the CDR3 DNA reads TGTGCCAGCAGCCCGAGGACTAGCGGGACCCTCGAGCAGTACTTC. Translated: CASSPRTSGTLEQYF. The variable domain in full, completed from reference TRBV7-6 and TRBJ2-7, reads GAGVSQSPRYKVTKRGQDVALRCDPISGHVSLYWYRQALGQGPEFLTYFNYEAQQDKSGLPNDRFSAERPEGSISTLTIQRTEQRDSAMYRCASSPRTSGTLEQYFGPGTRLTVT.

Only a few counts were recorded for this clonotype. The gene calls are TRBV5-1 and TRBJ2-1, with D possibly TRBD2 on 6 matching bases. CDR3 size: 16 residues. Trimming pared 3 bases from V and 8 bases from J, leaving 21 bases between. Germline CDR1 is SGHRS and CDR2 is YFSETQ. The CDR3 bases are TGCGCCAGCAGCTCGCCTGCAGGGAGGTCAATAGATGAGCAGTTCTTC. As protein: CASSSPAGRSIDEQFF.

This clonotype showed up many times. The chain has TRBV5-1 and TRBJ2-1; 10 positions agree with TRBD1. Germline lookup yields CDR1 SGHRS and CDR2 YFSETQ. Trimming cost V 0 bases and J 7 bases; bases outside gene matches: 16. This CDR3 comprises 19 residues. As DNA, the CDR3 is TGCGCCAGCAGCTTGGCCTTGCTTTTCCGGGACAGGGGTGGAAATGAGCAGTTCTTC. As protein: CASSLALLFRDRGGNEQFF.

This clonotype is deemed medium-sized (0.01 to 0.1%). The chain combines TRBV6-2 or TRBV6-3 with TRBJ2-6; no firm D call. The germline V gene has CDR1 MNHEY and CDR2 SVGEGT. This CDR3 has 12 residues. V was cut by 10 bases and J by 2 bases, with 6 bases left in between. CDR3 amino acids: CAIGAGANVLTF. The CDR3 DNA is TGTGCCATCGGTGCTGGGGCCAACGTCCTGACTTTC.

This clonotype was recorded a few times. The chain recombines TRBV7-3 with TRBJ2-3; 9 nucleotides match TRBD2. V lost 2 bases to trimming and J lost 4 bases; unmatched junction nucleotides: 4. CDR1 and CDR2 from the germline V gene are SGHTA and FQGTGA. CDR3 length: 15 amino acids. CDR3 in amino acids: CASSLSSGGSDTQYF. The CDR3 DNA sequence: TGTGCCAGCAGCTTATCCAGCGGGGGGTCAGATACGCAGTATTTT. The full variable domain, its missing parts supplied by reference TRBV7-3 and TRBJ2-3, is GAGVSQTPSNKVTEKGKYVELRCDPISGHTALYWYRQSLGQGPEFLIYFQGTGAADDSGLPNDRFFAVRPEGSVSTLKIQRTERGDSAVYLCASSLSSGGSDTQYFGPGTRLTVL.

This clonotype has just a few counts. This chain connects TRBV5-1 to TRBJ2-7; 8 bases fit TRBD2. This CDR3 region has 15 residues. V dropped 4 bases and J dropped 3; count of bases not matched to a gene: 9. From germline, CDR1 is SGHRS and CDR2 YFSETQ. CDR3 nucleotide sequence: TGCGCCAGCAGCCCCCAGGGGAGCGGGAGCTACGAGCAGTACTTC. The encoded protein is CASSPQGSGSYEQYF.

This clonotype has more than one count but fewer than ten. The chain joins TRBV6-6 to TRBJ2-7; TRBD1 matches 7 bases. Per germline, CDR1 MNHNY and CDR2 SVGAGI (reference sequence). V lost 7 bases to trimming and J lost 2 bases; unmatched junction nucleotides: 8. CDR3 length: 14 amino acids. The CDR3, as DNA: TGTGCCAGCAACGAACAGGGGCTCACCTACGAGCAGTACTTC. Its translation is CASNEQGLTYEQYF.

The chain has TRBV4-1 and TRBJ2-1, with D hard to call. This CDR3 contains 17 residues. V was clipped by 0 bases and J by 6 bases, with 18 bases between them. Germline V gene lookup returns CDR1 MGHRA and CDR2 YSYEKL. The CDR3 loop is CASSQERGRYGFNEQFF. In DNA form, the CDR3 reads TGCGCCAGCAGCCAAGAAAGAGGTCGCTATGGTTTCAATGAGCAGTTCTTC.

There are many counts of this clonotype. The chain is built from TRBV28 and TRBJ1-5, with a weak D call TRBD1 (6 bases). Germline CDR1 is MDHEN and CDR2 is SYDVKM. V was shortened by 4 bases and J by 1 base, with 8 bases between the two germline ends. This CDR3 has 14 residues. For the CDR3, the DNA is TGTGCCAGCAGTTCAACAGGGAGCAATCAGCCCCAGCATTTT. The encoded protein is CASSSTGSNQPQHF.

This clonotype has ten or more counts. This chain connects TRBV4-2 to TRBJ2-7, with a tentative D call TRBD1 (6 bases). V shed 0 bases and J shed 5 bases, with 14 bases lying between them. The CDR3 has 15 residues. Germline V CDR1 and CDR2: LGHNA, YNFKEQ. The CDR3 nucleotides read TGTGCCAGCAGCCAAGATTTATTGGGACACAACGAGCAGTACTTC. Residues: CASSQDLLGHNEQYF.

In this sample, this clonotype turned up a few times. This CDR3 reads CASSNTGGFDIQYF. The CDR3 DNA follows: TGTGCCAGCAGCAACACGGGGGGGTTTGACATTCAGTACTTC. This chain links TRBV6-1 with TRBJ2-4; TRBD2 matches 8 bases. CDR1 is MNHNS and CDR2 is SASEGT in the germline V gene. V was pared by 6 bases and J by 8 bases, with 9 bases of the junction left unmatched. The CDR3 length is 14 residues.

This chain uses TRBV6-1 with TRBJ2-7; 7 nucleotides align to TRBD2. The CDR3 contains 11 residues. Per germline, CDR1 MNHNS and CDR2 SASEGT. Trimming took 8 bases from V and 5 from J; bases not matched to a gene: 3. DNA of the CDR3: TGTGCCAGCGGGAGGGCAAACGAGCAGTACTTC. Translation gives CASGRANEQYF.

The rearrangement uses TRBV4-2 and TRBJ2-7, with 11 positions matching TRBD2. Germline V gene sequence: CDR1 LGHNA, CDR2 YNFKEQ. This CDR3 comprises 17 residues. The V gene end was trimmed by 3 bases and the J gene end by 4 bases; junction bases not matched to a gene: 11. In nucleotides, the CDR3 is TGTGCCAGCAGCCAGGTTCTACCGGGACTAGCGGAGTACGAGCAGTACTTC. This encodes CASSQVLPGLAEYEQYF.

This clonotype was detected only a few times. The chain recombines TRBV5-1 with TRBJ2-1; D gene unclear. CDR3 length: 15 amino acids. The germline CDR1 and CDR2 sequences are SGHRS and YFSETQ. The germline V and J ends were trimmed by 2 bases and 6 bases, with 15 bases remaining between them. CDR3 protein: CASSLRVGDPNEQFF. In nucleotides, the CDR3 is TGCGCCAGCAGCTTACGCGTCGGAGATCCCAATGAGCAGTTCTTC.

The table lists this clonotype with a few counts. The chain combines TRBV11-2 with TRBJ1-1; a weak D match, TRBD1 (6 bases). The germline CDR1 and CDR2 sequences are SGHAT and FQNNGV. The CDR3 spans 14 residues. The germline V and J ends were trimmed by 6 bases and 1 base, with 12 bases remaining between them. CDR3 sequence: CASSLQQGNTEAFF. The CDR3 coding sequence is TGTGCCAGCAGTCTTCAACAGGGGAACACTGAAGCTTTCTTT.

This clonotype was seen a handful of times. This rearrangement joins TRBV20-1 to TRBJ2-1; perhaps D is TRBD1 or TRBD2 (5 bases each). Germline V gene data show CDR1 as DFQATT and CDR2 as SNEGSKA (reference sequence). V dropped 0 bases and J dropped 7 bases, with 16 bases sitting between them. The CDR3 is made up of 15 amino acids. The CDR3 here is CSARDTRGSGNEQFF. In nucleotides, the CDR3 is TGCAGTGCTAGAGATACCCGGGGCTCGGGGAATGAGCAGTTCTTC.

V and J are TRBV3-1 and TRBJ2-1; 8 bases match TRBD1. With 3 bases clipped from V and 6 bases from J, the junction kept 7 bases outside the gene matches. CDR1 is LGHDT and CDR2 is YNNKEL in the germline V gene (reference sequence). This CDR3 has 15 residues. The CDR3 loop is CASSHRQGNSNEQFF. The CDR3 nucleotides read TGTGCCAGCAGCCACCGACAGGGGAACAGCAATGAGCAGTTCTTC.

This rearrangement joins TRBV20-1 to TRBJ2-4, with 8 nucleotides matching TRBD2. This CDR3 has 13 residues. In germline, CDR1 is DFQATT, CDR2 SNEGSKA (reference sequence). Unmatched junction bases numbered 5, after V lost 8 bases and J lost 2 bases. As DNA, the CDR3 is TGCAGTCTTCTAGCGGGCACCAAAAACATTCAGTACTTC. Translation: CSLLAGTKNIQYF.

This clonotype showed up just a few times. The chain joins TRBV7-9 to TRBJ1-3; D is uncertain. The CDR3 extends over 13 amino acids. V was shortened by 6 bases and J by 1 base, with 7 bases between the two germline ends. CDR1 SEHNR and CDR2 FQNEAQ come from the germline V gene (reference sequence). The CDR3 DNA sequence: TGTGCCAGCAGTCTGTGGTCTGGAAACACCATATATTTT. This encodes CASSLWSGNTIYF.

This clonotype occurred a few times. The V call is TRBV20-1, the J call TRBJ1-4; weak D call: TRBD1 (5 bases). This CDR3 has 15 amino acids. The germline V and J ends were trimmed by 4 bases and 4 bases, with 16 bases remaining between them. Germline CDR1 and CDR2: DFQATT and SNEGSKA (reference sequence). CDR3 residues: CSANHRRTFNEKLFF. Here the CDR3 DNA reads TGCAGTGCTAACCACCGGAGGACATTTAATGAAAAACTGTTTTTT.

Regarding this clonotype: A much larger clone sits a single nucleotide away, making a read error possible. The rearrangement joins TRBV7-2 to TRBJ1-2, with TRBD1 identical over 10 bases. The V and J ends lost 5 bases and 6 bases, in that order; junction bases with no gene match: 6. The CDR3 spans 14 residues. In germline, CDR1 is SGHTA, CDR2 FQGNSA. The CDR3 region is CASSVDRGPHGYTF. Here the CDR3 DNA reads TGTGCCAGCAGCGTTGACAGGGGGCCCCATGGCTACACCTTC.

In its sample, this clonotype was seen a few times. This rearrangement joins TRBV5-1 to TRBJ2-2; TRBD1 matches 8 bases. The trim removed 7 bases at V and 6 bases at J, leaving 8 bases unmatched. This CDR3 has 14 amino acids. From germline, CDR1 is SGHRS and CDR2 YFSETQ. Written as DNA, the CDR3 is TGCGCCAGCCACCTTCAGGGGGCATCCGGGGAGCTGTTTTTT. It codes for CASHLQGASGELFF.

The chain links TRBV7-2 to TRBJ2-3, with D unclear. V was shortened by 5 bases and J by 5 bases, with 14 bases between the two germline ends. CDR3 size: 14 residues. Germline V gene sequence: CDR1 SGHTA, CDR2 FQGNSA. CDR3 DNA sequence: TGTGCCAGCAGCCTCCAACTCGGTGGAGATACGCAGTATTTT. It is translated as CASSLQLGGDTQYF.

This clonotype turned up a few times. At one boundary the junction diverges from the germline segment, which might be a read error. J is TRBJ2-7 and V is TRBV6-2 or TRBV6-3, with 9 bases aligning to TRBD2. Germline loops: CDR1 MNHEY, CDR2 SVGEGT. The CDR3 is 12 residues long. This CDR3 reads CASSYSSGSIDF. Here the CDR3 DNA reads TGTGCCAGCAGTTACTCTAGCGGGAGTATTGACTTC.

The genes are TRBV2 and TRBJ1-6; TRBD1 might be the D (5 bases). V lost 3 bases and J 9 bases, leaving 15 bases between the germline ends. The V gene's germline CDR1 is SNHLY and CDR2 FYNNEI. The CDR3 totals 15 residues. CDR3 residues: CASSDSQGGGSPLHF. CDR3 nucleotide sequence: TGTGCCAGCAGTGATTCTCAGGGTGGGGGTTCACCCCTCCACTTT. The whole variable domain, remainder taken from reference TRBV2 and TRBJ1-6, is EPEVTQTPSHQVTQMGQEVILRCVPISNHLYFYWYRQILGQKVEFLVSFYNNEISEKSEIFDDQFSVERPDGSNFTLKIRSTKLEDSAMYFCASSDSQGGGSPLHFGNGTRLTVT.

This chain connects TRBV20-1 to TRBJ1-5; D not certain. The length of the CDR3 is 15 residues. Germline CDR1 is DFQATT and CDR2 is SNEGSKA (reference sequence). In DNA form, the CDR3 reads TGCGGCTCGGCCCGGGCTCTTACGAGCAATCAGCCCCAGCATTTT. Its protein is CGSARALTSNQPQHF.